The TCR beta chain described here comes from a study of PD-1 blockade in classical Hodgkin lymphoma. The assay was immunoSEQ multiplex PCR, and TCRdb's table has in-frame clones only and misses some. The table shows roughly 150,000 clones, with 78% occurring only once. There was relapse after autologous stem cell transplantation in every patient, and there was variation in brentuximab vedotin exposure. V lost 4 bases and J 5 bases, leaving 17 bases between the germline ends. The CDR3 length is 15 residues. Germline assignment: CDR1 MNHEY and CDR2 SMNVEV (reference sequence). This sequence was found in a human donor with classical Hodgkin lymphoma. The sequences come from peripheral blood mononuclear cells (PBMCs), collected before the second cycle of nivolumab. V is TRBV27 and J is TRBJ2-5, with a tentative D call TRBD1 (6 bases). The CDR3 sequence: CASSSGRGESETQYF. The CDR3 DNA reads TGTGCCAGCAGTTCGGGCAGGGGCGAGTCGGAGACCCAGTACTTC.